Listed below are T cell receptor beta chains from one sample, sequenced in a study of cytomegalovirus exposure and HLA in healthy donors. Data came from immunoSEQ multiplex PCR; TCRdb stores just in-frame clones and leaves some out. Of about 150,000 clones detected, approximately 86% appear once; the ten largest clones hold about a fifth. Sequenced material: PBMCs. The receptors derive from a man between 18 and 35 years old in good health and CMV-seropositive. Each CDR3 is given with its conserved first and last residue. The D gene is left open where the match is weak. Size tells how often a clone was seen (once, few, many) or the class of an expanded clone, and some rows leave it out.

v_gene: TRBV30; abundance: NA; len: 11; d_gene: NA; j_gene: TRBJ2-5; CDR3nt: TGTGCCTGGACCGACCAAGAGACCCAGTACTTC; CDR3aa: CAWTDQETQYF
v_gene: TRBV13; abundance: NA; len: 15; d_gene: TRBD2; j_gene: TRBJ2-1; CDR3nt: TGTGCCAGCAGCTCCAGCGGGAGCGGGTTCAATGAGCAGTTCTTC; CDR3aa: CASSSSGSGFNEQFF
v_gene: TRBV6-5; abundance: NA; len: 11; d_gene: NA; j_gene: TRBJ2-7; CDR3nt: TGTGCCAGCAGTTACAGGGGCGAGCAGTACTTC; CDR3aa: CASSYRGEQYF
v_gene: TRBV10-3; abundance: NA; len: 15; d_gene: NA; j_gene: TRBJ1-2; CDR3nt: TGTGCCATCAGTGAGTCGATACCTACTGACTATGGCTACACCTTC; CDR3aa: CAISESIPTDYGYTF
v_gene: TRBV18; abundance: few; len: 14; d_gene: TRBD1; j_gene: TRBJ1-1; CDR3nt: TGTGCCAGCTCACCATACAGGGGAAACACTGAAGCTTTCTTT; CDR3aa: CASSPYRGNTEAFF
v_gene: TRBV7-2; abundance: NA; len: 15; d_gene: TRBD1; j_gene: TRBJ1-2; CDR3nt: TGTGCCAGCAGCTTAGCAGTACAGGGGAGCCGTGGCTACACCTTC; CDR3aa: CASSLAVQGSRGYTF
v_gene: TRBV4-3; abundance: NA; len: 19; d_gene: NA; j_gene: TRBJ2-3; CDR3nt: TGCGCCAGCAGCCAGCATGGTCTCGGGGGGCCAGAAAGCACAGATACGCAGTATTTT; CDR3aa: CASSQHGLGGPESTDTQYF
v_gene: TRBV27; abundance: NA; len: 13; d_gene: NA; j_gene: TRBJ1-1; CDR3nt: TGTGCCAGCGGCCGGGGGATCGGCACTGAAGCTTTCTTT; CDR3aa: CASGRGIGTEAFF
v_gene: TRBV6-5; abundance: once; len: 12; d_gene: NA; j_gene: TRBJ2-7; CDR3nt: TGTGCCAGCAAGAGGAGCTCCTACGAGCAGTACTTC; CDR3aa: CASKRSSYEQYF
v_gene: TRBV7-9; abundance: NA; len: 14; d_gene: NA; j_gene: TRBJ2-3; CDR3nt: TGTGCCAGCAGCTACCGGGACTTTCCCGATACGCAGTATTTT; CDR3aa: CASSYRDFPDTQYF
v_gene: TRBV29-1; abundance: NA; len: 13; d_gene: NA; j_gene: TRBJ1-2; CDR3nt: TGCAGCGTCCAGGCCTGGGCGTCCTATGGCTACACCTTC; CDR3aa: CSVQAWASYGYTF
v_gene: TRBV14; abundance: NA; len: 15; d_gene: TRBD1; j_gene: TRBJ1-1; CDR3nt: TGTGCCAGCAGCCACAAGGGACAGGGCAACACTGAAGCTTTCTTT; CDR3aa: CASSHKGQGNTEAFF
v_gene: TRBV7-2; abundance: few; len: 15; d_gene: TRBD2; j_gene: TRBJ2-1; CDR3nt: TGTGCCAGCAGCTTAACTAGCGGGCGCTACAATGAGCAGTTCTTC; CDR3aa: CASSLTSGRYNEQFF
v_gene: TRBV5-6; abundance: NA; len: 15; d_gene: NA; j_gene: TRBJ1-4; CDR3nt: TGTGCCAGCAGCCCTCGACTGACAACTAATGAAAAACTGTTTTTT; CDR3aa: CASSPRLTTNEKLFF
v_gene: TRBV11-2; abundance: NA; len: 16; d_gene: TRBD1; j_gene: TRBJ1-2; CDR3nt: TGTGCCAGCAGGCGAACCGGGACAGGGCAAAACTATGGCTACACCTTC; CDR3aa: CASRRTGTGQNYGYTF
v_gene: TRBV7-2; abundance: many; len: 14; d_gene: NA; j_gene: TRBJ1-3; CDR3nt: TGTGCCAGCAGCTCAGGGCCTCAGGGAAACACCATATATTTT; CDR3aa: CASSSGPQGNTIYF
v_gene: TRBV2; abundance: NA; len: 13; d_gene: TRBD1; j_gene: TRBJ2-1; CDR3nt: TGTGCCAGCAGGGACAGGGTTGGCAATGAGCAGTTCTTC; CDR3aa: CASRDRVGNEQFF
v_gene: TRBV19; abundance: NA; len: 14; d_gene: NA; j_gene: TRBJ1-4; CDR3nt: TGTGCCAGTAGCCGACAACAAACTAATGAAAAACTGTTTTTT; CDR3aa: CASSRQQTNEKLFF
v_gene: TRBV2; abundance: NA; len: 12; d_gene: NA; j_gene: TRBJ2-5; CDR3nt: TGTGCCATCCGGGACTTGGAAGAGACCCAGTACTTC; CDR3aa: CAIRDLEETQYF
v_gene: TRBV20-1; abundance: NA; len: 11; d_gene: NA; j_gene: TRBJ2-1; CDR3nt: TGCAGAGCGGAGAACCCAAGCGTGCAGTTCTTC; CDR3aa: CRAENPSVQFF
v_gene: TRBV10-3; abundance: NA; len: 17; d_gene: TRBD2; j_gene: TRBJ2-3; CDR3nt: TGTGCCATCAGTGAGTCGTTAGCGGGGGGGCAAGCAGATACGCAGTATTTT; CDR3aa: CAISESLAGGQADTQYF
v_gene: TRBV9; abundance: NA; len: 16; d_gene: TRBD2; j_gene: TRBJ2-7; CDR3nt: TGTGCCAGCAGCGTCTCCCTTAGCGGGGGGGCAAAGGAGCAGTACTTC; CDR3aa: CASSVSLSGGAKEQYF
v_gene: TRBV7-2; abundance: NA; len: 12; d_gene: TRBD2; j_gene: TRBJ2-7; CDR3nt: TGTGCCAGCAGCTTCGGCGGGAGCGAGCAGTACTTC; CDR3aa: CASSFGGSEQYF
v_gene: TRBV18; abundance: few; len: 15; d_gene: TRBD1; j_gene: TRBJ2-7; CDR3nt: TGTGCCAGCACGGCAGGGACAGGGGATTCCTACGAGCAGTACTTC; CDR3aa: CASTAGTGDSYEQYF
v_gene: TRBV6-5; abundance: NA; len: 11; d_gene: TRBD1; j_gene: TRBJ1-1; CDR3nt: TGTGCCAGCAGCCACGACAGGGAGGTTTTCTTT; CDR3aa: CASSHDREVFF
v_gene: TRBV5-1; abundance: NA; len: 15; d_gene: NA; j_gene: TRBJ2-5; CDR3nt: TGCGCCAGCAGCTTGGCAGGGTTGATATCTGAGACCCAGTACTTC; CDR3aa: CASSLAGLISETQYF
v_gene: TRBV2; abundance: NA; len: 14; d_gene: TRBD2; j_gene: TRBJ2-7; CDR3nt: TGTGCCAGCAGTGGAACTAGCGCTTCCTACGAGCAGTACTTC; CDR3aa: CASSGTSASYEQYF
v_gene: TRBV29-1; abundance: NA; len: 13; d_gene: NA; j_gene: TRBJ1-1; CDR3nt: TGCAGCGTTCGACAGGTTCTGAACACTGAAGCTTTCTTT; CDR3aa: CSVRQVLNTEAFF
v_gene: TRBV6-6; abundance: NA; len: 12; d_gene: NA; j_gene: TRBJ2-7; CDR3nt: TGTGCCAGCAGTTACCGAGTGAACGAGCAGTACTTC; CDR3aa: CASSYRVNEQYF
v_gene: TRBV9; abundance: NA; len: 16; d_gene: NA; j_gene: TRBJ2-3; CDR3nt: TGTGCCAGCAGCGTAGAGGGAAGCGGAGTGGCAGATACGCAGTATTTT; CDR3aa: CASSVEGSGVADTQYF
v_gene: TRBV4-2; abundance: few; len: 16; d_gene: NA; j_gene: TRBJ1-1; CDR3nt: TGTGCCAGCAGCCAAGCCGGGGACACAGGGAACACTGAAGCTTTCTTT; CDR3aa: CASSQAGDTGNTEAFF
v_gene: TRBV5-6; abundance: once; len: 18; d_gene: NA; j_gene: TRBJ1-4; CDR3nt: TGTGCCAGCAGCTTTGGGTGGATTGGAGTTACAACTAATGAAAAACTGTTTTTT; CDR3aa: CASSFGWIGVTTNEKLFF
v_gene: TRBV7-2; abundance: few; len: 14; d_gene: NA; j_gene: TRBJ2-7; CDR3nt: TGTGCCAGCAGCCCTGGGCTCCGTTCCTACGAGCAGTACTTC; CDR3aa: CASSPGLRSYEQYF
v_gene: TRBV6-5; abundance: NA; len: 15; d_gene: NA; j_gene: TRBJ1-2; CDR3nt: TGTGCCAGCAGTTACTCTGGAGGGACTAACTATGGCTACACCTTC; CDR3aa: CASSYSGGTNYGYTF
v_gene: TRBV4-1; abundance: NA; len: 13; d_gene: TRBD2; j_gene: TRBJ2-1; CDR3nt: TGCGCCAGCAGCCAACCCGGACTAGCGGGCCCGCTCTTC; CDR3aa: CASSQPGLAGPLF
v_gene: TRBV29-1; abundance: NA; len: 12; d_gene: NA; j_gene: TRBJ1-2; CDR3nt: TGCAGCGTTGAAGACAGGCCGGGATTGAACACCTTC; CDR3aa: CSVEDRPGLNTF
v_gene: TRBV4-2; abundance: NA; len: 12; d_gene: NA; j_gene: TRBJ2-5; CDR3nt: TGTGCCAGCAGCCCGACACAAGAGACCCAGTACTTC; CDR3aa: CASSPTQETQYF
v_gene: TRBV6-5; abundance: NA; len: 15; d_gene: TRBD2; j_gene: TRBJ2-2; CDR3nt: TGTGCCAGCAGGCCCTCACTAGCGGGCACCGGGGAGCTGTTTTTT; CDR3aa: CASRPSLAGTGELFF
v_gene: TRBV10-3; abundance: NA; len: 16; d_gene: TRBD2; j_gene: TRBJ2-3; CDR3nt: TGTGCCATCAGTGAGGGCGGGGGGGCCAACACAGATACGCAGTATTTT; CDR3aa: CAISEGGGANTDTQYF
v_gene: TRBV7-2; abundance: NA; len: 14; d_gene: NA; j_gene: TRBJ2-3; CDR3nt: TGTGCCAGCAGGTCTAGATCTAGCACAGATACGCAGTATTTT; CDR3aa: CASRSRSSTDTQYF
v_gene: TRBV7-2; abundance: NA; len: 14; d_gene: NA; j_gene: TRBJ1-1; CDR3nt: TGTGCCAGCAGCTCCTCAGGGGATCGCACTGAAGCTTTCTTT; CDR3aa: CASSSSGDRTEAFF
v_gene: TRBV5-6; abundance: once; len: 14; d_gene: TRBD2; j_gene: TRBJ2-7; CDR3nt: TGTGCCAGCAGAACTAGCGGGGGAATATACGAGCAGTACTTC; CDR3aa: CASRTSGGIYEQYF
v_gene: TRBV9; abundance: NA; len: 13; d_gene: TRBD1; j_gene: TRBJ2-5; CDR3nt: TGTGCCAGCAGCGTCGACAGGGAAGAGACCCAGTACTTC; CDR3aa: CASSVDREETQYF
v_gene: TRBV28; abundance: NA; len: 16; d_gene: TRBD2; j_gene: TRBJ2-5; CDR3nt: TGTGCCAGCAGTTTATCGGCTAGCGGGGGCCAAGAGACCCAGTACTTC; CDR3aa: CASSLSASGGQETQYF
v_gene: TRBV9; abundance: NA; len: 15; d_gene: NA; j_gene: TRBJ2-7; CDR3nt: TGTGCCAGCAGCGTAGCTACAGGACCCGATTACGAGCAGTACTTC; CDR3aa: CASSVATGPDYEQYF
v_gene: TRBV7-8; abundance: NA; len: 14; d_gene: TRBD2; j_gene: TRBJ2-7; CDR3nt: TGTGCCAGCAGCTCAACTAGCGGACCCTACGAGCAGTACTTC; CDR3aa: CASSSTSGPYEQYF
v_gene: TRBV6-6; abundance: NA; len: 13; d_gene: TRBD1; j_gene: TRBJ2-7; CDR3nt: TGTGCCAGCAGCCCGAACAGGGGTAACGAGCAGTACTTC; CDR3aa: CASSPNRGNEQYF
v_gene: TRBV4-1; abundance: NA; len: 13; d_gene: NA; j_gene: TRBJ2-7; CDR3nt: TGCGCCAGCAGCCCTAGCGATACCTACGAGCAGTACTTC; CDR3aa: CASSPSDTYEQYF
v_gene: TRBV6-5; abundance: NA; len: 15; d_gene: NA; j_gene: TRBJ2-7; CDR3nt: TGTGCCAGCAGTTACTCGATTCAGGCCTCCGGCGAGCAGTACTTC; CDR3aa: CASSYSIQASGEQYF
v_gene: TRBV5-3; abundance: NA; len: 13; d_gene: NA; j_gene: TRBJ2-1; CDR3nt: TGTGCCAGAAGCTTGGCTCCTAGCGATGAGCAGTTCTTC; CDR3aa: CARSLAPSDEQFF
v_gene: TRBV5-1; abundance: NA; len: 13; d_gene: NA; j_gene: TRBJ2-7; CDR3nt: TGCGCCAGCAGCTTGGCAGGGGTTTACGAGCAGTACTTC; CDR3aa: CASSLAGVYEQYF
v_gene: TRBV10-3; abundance: NA; len: 15; d_gene: TRBD1; j_gene: TRBJ2-7; CDR3nt: TGTGCCATCAGGGACAGGGGGCGCCCCACCTACGAGCAGTACTTC; CDR3aa: CAIRDRGRPTYEQYF
v_gene: TRBV10-2; abundance: NA; len: 11; d_gene: NA; j_gene: TRBJ1-1; CDR3nt: TGCGCCAGCAGTCCAGGGCTTGGAGCTTTCTTT; CDR3aa: CASSPGLGAFF
v_gene: TRBV4-2; abundance: NA; len: 15; d_gene: NA; j_gene: TRBJ2-5; CDR3nt: TGTGCCAGCAGCCAAGATTTGAGTGAGGGAGAGACCCAGTACTTC; CDR3aa: CASSQDLSEGETQYF
v_gene: TRBV5-1; abundance: NA; len: 14; d_gene: NA; j_gene: TRBJ2-5; CDR3nt: TGCGCCAGCAGCCTCGGACATAACGAAGAGACCCAGTACTTC; CDR3aa: CASSLGHNEETQYF